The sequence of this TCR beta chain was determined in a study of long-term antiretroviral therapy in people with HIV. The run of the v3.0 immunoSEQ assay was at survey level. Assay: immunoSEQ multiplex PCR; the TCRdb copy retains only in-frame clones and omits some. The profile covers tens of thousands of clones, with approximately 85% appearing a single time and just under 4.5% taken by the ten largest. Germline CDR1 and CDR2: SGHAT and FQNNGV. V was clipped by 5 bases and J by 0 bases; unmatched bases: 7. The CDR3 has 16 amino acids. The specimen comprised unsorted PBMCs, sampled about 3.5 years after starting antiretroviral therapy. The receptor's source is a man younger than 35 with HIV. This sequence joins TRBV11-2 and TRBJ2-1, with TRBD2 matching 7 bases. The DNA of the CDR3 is TGTGCCAGCAGCAGCCGGGACTACTACTCCTACAATGAGCAGTTCTTC. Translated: CASSSRDYYSYNEQFF.